This T cell receptor beta chain appears in the sequencing data of a study of cytomegalovirus exposure and HLA in healthy donors. Broader study findings: Later analysis identified about 15,000 TCR beta sequences associated with HLA alleles, using a false discovery rate threshold of 0.05. Presence/absence analyses rested on an assumption that sequencing depth was roughly uniform across donors. There were under 200 TCR beta chains listed as cytomegalovirus-associated.

Primers: 60 Vbeta forward and 13 Jbeta reverse. In the source study's methods: Around 10 million of the about 80 million unique TCR beta chains counted in a later analysis were shared. Only in-frame clones appear in the TCRdb table, and some are missing; sequencing was by immunoSEQ multiplex PCR. The V and J calls and clone size are taken from that table; D and trimming were inferred from the DNA. The sample records 200,000 to 250,000 clones, 70% to 85% being singletons. With respect to this clone: Its antigen is not known.

The CDR3 consists of 13 residues. The V gene's germline CDR1 is SGHTA and CDR2 FQGNSA. Deletions cut 1 base from V and 3 bases from J, with 4 bases between. V gene TRBV7-2 combines with J gene TRBJ2-1; no clear D gene. The source material was PBMCs. The sequence derives from a man between 45 and 60 years old in good health and CMV-seronegative. CDR3 bases: TGTGCCAGCAGCTTAGTGAGCTACAATGAGCAGTTCTTC. It translates to CASSLVSYNEQFF.